Listed here are 18 T cell receptor beta chains from one sample, sequenced in a study of PD-L1 blockade in urothelial cancer. The time point is: pretreatment peripheral blood. Sequenced by immunoSEQ multiplex PCR; TCRdb stores in-frame clones only, minus some. In the table there are some 71,000 clones, around 88% of which are singletons. The material sequenced was PBMCs, taken around atezolizumab (anti-PD-L1) treatment. These TCRs come from a man aged 55 to 69 with urothelial cancer.

J is TRBJ2-6 and V is TRBV7-9, with TRBD1 identical over 7 bases. CDR3 size: 15 residues. From germline, CDR1 is SEHNR and CDR2 FQNEAQ (reference sequence). V shed 5 bases, J shed 2 bases, and the junction held 3 bases outside the gene matches. The CDR3 protein is CASSVTGAGANVLTF. The CDR3 DNA is TGTGCCAGCAGCGTCACAGGGGCTGGGGCCAACGTCCTGACTTTC.

This sequence joins TRBV5-1 and TRBJ2-3; D remains ambiguous. This CDR3 is built from 15 residues. Trimming pared 7 bases from V and 1 base from J, leaving 16 bases between. Germline lookup yields CDR1 SGHRS and CDR2 YFSETQ. The chain's CDR3 is CASLVSAFGTDTQYF. CDR3 DNA: TGCGCCAGCCTAGTCTCGGCGTTTGGCACAGATACGCAGTATTTT.

This clone has just a few counts. The chain is built from TRBV7-2 and TRBJ2-5, with 8 bases that match TRBD2. Germline loops: CDR1 SGHTA, CDR2 FQGNSA. The CDR3 is made up of 15 amino acids. V shed 6 bases and J 4 bases; nucleotides not matched to a gene: 10. CDR3 sequence (DNA): TGTGCCAGCAGACTGACTGCGGGGGGCGGAGAGACCCAGTACTTC. As protein: CASRLTAGGGETQYF.

This chain uses TRBV11-2 with TRBJ2-1; no firm D call. The CDR3 sequence is 13 residues long. V was cut by 2 bases and J by 3 bases, with 5 bases left in between. Germline CDR1 is SGHAT and CDR2 is FQNNGV. CDR3 nucleotide sequence: TGTGCCAGCAGCTTAAGAGTCTACAATGAGCAGTTCTTC. It is translated as CASSLRVYNEQFF. Full variable domain (outside the CDR3, taken from reference TRBV11-2 and TRBJ2-1): EAGVAQSPRYKIIEKRQSVAFWCNPISGHATLYWYQQILGQGPKLLIQFQNNGVVDDSQLPKDRFSAERLKGVDSTLKIQPAKLEDSAVYLCASSLRVYNEQFFGPGTRLTVL.

The V and J genes are TRBV6-5 and TRBJ1-4; 10 bases line up with TRBD1. CDR3 length: 13 residues. The V gene end was trimmed by 6 bases and the J gene end by 7 bases; junction bases not matched to a gene: 2. Looked up from germline, CDR1 is MNHEY and CDR2 is SVGAGI. CDR3 in DNA: TGTGCCAGCAGAGACAGGGGGCTTGAAAAACTGTTTTTT. Its protein product is CASRDRGLEKLFF.

The gene calls are TRBV19 and TRBJ1-2, with D perhaps matching TRBD1 (5 bases). The CDR3 is 14 amino acids. Trimming cost V 4 bases and J 5 bases, with 14 bases left between them. The germline V gene encodes CDR1 LNHDA and CDR2 SQIVND (reference sequence). The CDR3 protein is CASSTHLRDYGYTF. The CDR3 DNA reads TGTGCCAGTAGTACCCACCTCAGGGATTATGGCTACACCTTC.

The chain links TRBV6-5 to TRBJ2-5; 9 positions agree with TRBD1. CDR1 is MNHEY, CDR2 SVGAGI, per germline. This CDR3 has 13 amino acids. The J segment lost 3 bases and the V segment lost 5 bases, leaving 1 base of the junction unmatched. CDR3 DNA: TGTGCCAGCAGTCGGGACAGGGAAGAGACCCAGTACTTC. It yields the protein CASSRDREETQYF.

In this sample, this clone turned up a few times. The gene calls are TRBV7-2 and TRBJ2-1; D remains unclear. This CDR3 spans 15 amino acids. CDR1 SGHTA and CDR2 FQGNSA come from the germline V gene. V lost 3 bases, J lost 5 bases, and 14 bases lay in between. Written as DNA, the CDR3 is TGTGCCAGCAGCTTTACCAAGACACACCACAATGAGCAGTTCTTC. Encoded protein: CASSFTKTHHNEQFF.

This clone has a handful of counts. This chain uses TRBV11-1 with TRBJ2-7, with 8 bases fitting TRBD1. Germline CDR1 is SGHAT and CDR2 is FQDESV (reference sequence). The CDR3 is 13 amino acids. After removal of 3 bases from V and 7 bases from J, the junction contained 5 bases not matched to a gene. CDR3 in amino acids: CASSFGRGREQYF. The DNA for the CDR3 is TGTGCCAGCAGCTTCGGCAGGGGGCGAGAGCAGTACTTC.

CDR3 amino acids: CAWTAQNYGYTF. DNA of the CDR3: TGTGCCTGGACAGCACAGAACTATGGCTACACCTTC. The V call is TRBV30, the J call TRBJ1-2; the D is unclear. Trimming took off 4 bases at V and 2 bases at J, with 8 bases between the two ends. Germline loops: CDR1 GTSNPN, CDR2 SVGIG (reference sequence). This CDR3 comprises 12 residues.

This clone is medium-sized (0.01 to 0.1%) within its sample. The V call is TRBV6-6, the J call TRBJ1-4, with a possible D match to TRBD1 (6 bases). V lost 5 bases and J lost 1, with 11 bases in between. The CDR3 extends over 15 amino acids. Germline CDR1 and CDR2: MNHNY and SVGAGI (reference sequence). CDR3 DNA sequence: TGTGCCAGCAGTCTCCCCAGGGGAACTAATGAAAAACTGTTTTTT. It codes for CASSLPRGTNEKLFF.

The gene calls are TRBV28 and TRBJ2-7; D remains unclear. The CDR3 is made up of 17 amino acids. V lost 3 bases to trimming and J lost 5 bases, with 23 bases between them. From germline, CDR1 is MDHEN and CDR2 SYDVKM. CDR3 sequence reads: CASSFYRETTLSDEQYF. CDR3 DNA: TGTGCCAGCAGTTTCTATAGAGAAACTACCCTTTCGGACGAGCAGTACTTC.

The chain uses TRBV19 and TRBJ1-1; D uncertain. Germline V gene sequence: CDR1 LNHDA, CDR2 SQIVND (reference sequence). CDR3 length: 15 residues. V lost 5 bases and J 1 base, leaving 14 bases between the germline ends. CDR3 protein: CASSPGSGKNTEAFF. For the CDR3, the DNA is TGTGCCAGTAGTCCTGGATCGGGGAAGAACACTGAAGCTTTCTTT.

As to this clone: At one boundary the junction diverges from the germline segment, which might be a read error. J is TRBJ2-2 and V is TRBV7-7; 9 bases map to TRBD1. The germline gives CDR1 SSHAT, CDR2 FNYEAQ (reference sequence). The CDR3 is made up of 16 amino acids. The CDR3 loop is CASSSTGGRDTGELFF. In DNA form, the CDR3 reads TGTGCTAGCAGCTCAACAGGGGGCCGGGACACCGGGGAGCTGTTTTTT. Filled out from reference TRBV7-7 and TRBJ2-2, the complete variable domain reads GAGVSQSPRYKVTKRGQDVTLRCDPISSHATLYWYQQALGQGPEFLTYFNYEAQPDKSGLPSDRFSAERPEGSISTLTIQRTEQRDSAMYRCASSSTGGRDTGELFFGEGSRLTVL.

V is TRBV27 and J is TRBJ1-5; D uncertain. CDR1 and CDR2 from the germline V gene are MNHEY and SMNVEV (reference sequence). The V gene lost 3 bases and the J gene lost 0 bases, with 9 bases spanning the gap. The CDR3 length is 15 residues. This chain's CDR3 is CASSFNSYSNQPQHF. CDR3 DNA sequence: TGTGCCAGCAGTTTTAACAGTTATAGCAATCAGCCCCAGCATTTT.

The chain combines TRBV10-1 with TRBJ2-1; 7 nucleotides agree with TRBD1. V gave up 7 bases and J gave up 8 bases; unmatched junction bases: 11. The germline V gene encodes CDR1 WNHNN and CDR2 SYGVQD (reference sequence). The CDR3 consists of 14 residues. The CDR3 protein is CASTRDSESDEQFF. CDR3 sequence (DNA): TGCGCCAGCACCCGGGACAGCGAGAGCGATGAGCAGTTCTTC.

The genes are TRBV6-1 and TRBJ2-2; TRBD1 matches at 8 bases. Germline V CDR1 and CDR2: MNHNS, SASEGT. The V gene end was trimmed by 10 bases and the J gene end by 4 bases; junction bases not matched to a gene: 5. The CDR3 extends over 13 amino acids. This CDR3 reads CANGQGITGELFF. In DNA, the CDR3 is TGTGCCAACGGACAGGGTATCACCGGGGAGCTGTTTTTT.

This clone was seen once. The V and J genes are TRBV6-1 and TRBJ2-3, with TRBD2 identical over 14 bases. Germline CDR1 is MNHNS and CDR2 is SASEGT. V dropped 3 bases and J dropped 1; count of bases not matched to a gene: 6. The CDR3 totals 18 residues. The CDR3 region has the DNA TGTGCCAGCAGTGACCCGACTAGCGGGGGGGATGGCACAGATACGCAGTATTTT. This codes for CASSDPTSGGDGTDTQYF.